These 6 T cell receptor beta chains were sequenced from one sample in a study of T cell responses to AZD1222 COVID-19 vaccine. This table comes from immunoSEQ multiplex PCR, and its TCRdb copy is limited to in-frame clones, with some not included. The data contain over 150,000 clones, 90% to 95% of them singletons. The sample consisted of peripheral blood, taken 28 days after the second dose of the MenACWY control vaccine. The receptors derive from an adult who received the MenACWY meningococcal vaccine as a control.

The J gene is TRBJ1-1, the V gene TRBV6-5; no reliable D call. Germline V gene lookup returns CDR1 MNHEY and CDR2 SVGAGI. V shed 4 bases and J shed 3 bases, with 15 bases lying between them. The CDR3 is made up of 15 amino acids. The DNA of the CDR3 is TGTGCCAGCAGTTCCCGGGTCTCCCAGGACACTGAAGCTTTCTTT. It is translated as CASSSRVSQDTEAFF.

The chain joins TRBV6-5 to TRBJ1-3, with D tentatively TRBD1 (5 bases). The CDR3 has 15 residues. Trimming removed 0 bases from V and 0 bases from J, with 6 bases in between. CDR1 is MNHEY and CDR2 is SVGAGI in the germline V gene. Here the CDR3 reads CASSYSDSSGNTIYF. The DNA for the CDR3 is TGTGCCAGCAGTTACTCCGACAGCTCTGGAAACACCATATATTTT.

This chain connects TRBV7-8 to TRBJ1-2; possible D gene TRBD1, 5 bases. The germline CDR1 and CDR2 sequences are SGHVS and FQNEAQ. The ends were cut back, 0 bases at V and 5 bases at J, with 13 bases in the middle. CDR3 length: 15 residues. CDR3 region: CASSLAGGIQYGYTF. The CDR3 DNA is TGTGCCAGCAGCTTAGCGGGGGGAATACAGTATGGCTACACCTTC.

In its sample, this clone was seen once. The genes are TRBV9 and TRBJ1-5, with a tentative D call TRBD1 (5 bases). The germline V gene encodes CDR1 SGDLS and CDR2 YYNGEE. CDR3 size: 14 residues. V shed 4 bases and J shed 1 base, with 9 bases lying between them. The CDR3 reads CASSFGGSNQPQHF. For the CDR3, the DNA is TGTGCCAGCAGCTTTGGGGGGAGCAATCAGCCCCAGCATTTT.

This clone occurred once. In nucleotides, the CDR3 is TGTGCCAGCAGCGGGACAAAAAACACTGAAGCTTTCTTT. It encodes CASSGTKNTEAFF. V and J are TRBV5-4 and TRBJ1-1; D is perhaps TRBD1 (6 bases). There are 13 residues in the CDR3. With 4 bases removed from V and 2 bases from J, the gap between germline ends came to 9 bases. Germline CDR1 and CDR2: SGHNT and YYREEE (reference sequence). Full variable domain (outside the CDR3, taken from reference TRBV5-4 and TRBJ1-1): ETGVTQSPTHLIKTRGQQVTLRCSSQSGHNTVSWYQQALGQGPQFIFQYYREEENGRGNFPPRFSGLQFPNYSSELNVNALELDDSALYLCASSGTKNTEAFFGQGTRLTVV.

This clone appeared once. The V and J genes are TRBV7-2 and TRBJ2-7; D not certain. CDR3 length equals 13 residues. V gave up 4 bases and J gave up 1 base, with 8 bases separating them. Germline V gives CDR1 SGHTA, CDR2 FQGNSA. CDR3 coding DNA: TGTGCCAGCAGCTGGCAGCCTTCCTACGAGCAGTACTTC. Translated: CASSWQPSYEQYF.